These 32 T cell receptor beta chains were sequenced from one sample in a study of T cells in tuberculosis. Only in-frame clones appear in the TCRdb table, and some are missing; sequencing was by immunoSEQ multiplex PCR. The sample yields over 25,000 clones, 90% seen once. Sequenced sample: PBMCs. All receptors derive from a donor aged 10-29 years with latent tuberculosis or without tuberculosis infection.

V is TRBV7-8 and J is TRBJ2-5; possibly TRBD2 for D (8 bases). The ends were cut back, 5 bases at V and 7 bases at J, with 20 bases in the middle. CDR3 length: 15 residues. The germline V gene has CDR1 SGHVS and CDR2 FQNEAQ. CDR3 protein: CASSPGGGAGWTQYF. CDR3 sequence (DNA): TGTGCCAGCAGCCCGGGAGGGGGCGCAGGATGGACCCAGTACTTC. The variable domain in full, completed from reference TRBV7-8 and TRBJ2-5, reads GAGVSQSPRYKVAKRGQDVALRCDPISGHVSLFWYQQALGQGPEFLTYFQNEAQLDKSGLPSDRFFAERPEGSVSTLKIQRTQQEDSAVYLCASSPGGGAGWTQYFGPGTRLLVL.

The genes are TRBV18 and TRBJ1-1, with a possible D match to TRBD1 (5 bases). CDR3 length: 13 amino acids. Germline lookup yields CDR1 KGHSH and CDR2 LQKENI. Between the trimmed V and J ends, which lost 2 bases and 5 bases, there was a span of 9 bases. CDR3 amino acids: CASSPWGGTEAFF. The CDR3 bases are TGTGCCAGCTCACCATGGGGGGGGACTGAAGCTTTCTTT.

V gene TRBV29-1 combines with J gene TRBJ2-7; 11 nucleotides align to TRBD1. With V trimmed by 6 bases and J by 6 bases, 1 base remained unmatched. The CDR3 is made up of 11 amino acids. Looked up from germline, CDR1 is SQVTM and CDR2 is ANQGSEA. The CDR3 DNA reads TGCAGCGTCGGGACAGGGGGCGAGCAGTACTTC. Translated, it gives CSVGTGGEQYF.

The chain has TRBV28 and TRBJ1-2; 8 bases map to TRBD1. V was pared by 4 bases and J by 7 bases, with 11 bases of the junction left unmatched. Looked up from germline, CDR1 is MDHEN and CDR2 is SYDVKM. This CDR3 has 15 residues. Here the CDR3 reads CASSYGQGLVGGYTF. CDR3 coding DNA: TGTGCCAGCAGTTACGGACAGGGCCTTGTTGGTGGCTACACCTTC.

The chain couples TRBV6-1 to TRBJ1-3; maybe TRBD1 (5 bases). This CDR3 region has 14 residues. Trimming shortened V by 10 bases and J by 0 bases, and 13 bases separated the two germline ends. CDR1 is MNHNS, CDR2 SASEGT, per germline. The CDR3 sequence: CATQGAGSGNTIYF. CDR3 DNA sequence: TGTGCCACCCAAGGGGCAGGCTCTGGAAACACCATATATTTT.

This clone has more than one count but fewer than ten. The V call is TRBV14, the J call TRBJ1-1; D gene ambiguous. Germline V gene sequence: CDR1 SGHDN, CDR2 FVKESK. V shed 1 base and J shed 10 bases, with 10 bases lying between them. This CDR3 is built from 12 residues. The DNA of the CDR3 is TGTGCCAGCAGCCAAGCGCCTACGGGAGCTTTCTTT. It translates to CASSQAPTGAFF. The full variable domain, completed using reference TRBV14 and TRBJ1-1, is EAGVTQFPSHSVIEKGQTVTLRCDPISGHDNLYWYRRVMGKEIKFLLHFVKESKQDESGMPNNRFLAERTGGTYSTLKVQPAELEDSGVYFCASSQAPTGAFFGQGTRLTVV.

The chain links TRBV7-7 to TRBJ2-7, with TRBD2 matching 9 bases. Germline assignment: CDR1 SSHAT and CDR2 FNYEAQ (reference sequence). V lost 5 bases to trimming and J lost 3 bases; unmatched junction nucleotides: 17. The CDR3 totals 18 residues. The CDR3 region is CASSVPHRASGDYYEQYF. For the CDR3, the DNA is TGTGCCAGCAGCGTACCCCATCGGGCTAGCGGGGACTACTACGAGCAGTACTTC.

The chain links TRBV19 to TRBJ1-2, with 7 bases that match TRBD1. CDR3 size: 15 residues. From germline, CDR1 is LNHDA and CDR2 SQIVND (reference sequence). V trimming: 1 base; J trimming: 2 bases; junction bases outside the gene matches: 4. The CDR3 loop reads CASSIVGGGNYGYTF. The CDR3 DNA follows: TGTGCCAGTAGTATAGTCGGAGGGGGCAACTATGGCTACACCTTC.

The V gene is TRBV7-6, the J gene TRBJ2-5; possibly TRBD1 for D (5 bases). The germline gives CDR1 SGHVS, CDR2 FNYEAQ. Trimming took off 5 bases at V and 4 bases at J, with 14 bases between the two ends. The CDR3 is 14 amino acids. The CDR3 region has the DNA TGTGCCAGCAGCCCTCAGACAGTTCGAGAGACCCAGTACTTC. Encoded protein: CASSPQTVRETQYF. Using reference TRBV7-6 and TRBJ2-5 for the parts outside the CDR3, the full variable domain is GAGVSQSPRYKVTKRGQDVALRCDPISGHVSLYWYRQALGQGPEFLTYFNYEAQQDKSGLPNDRFSAERPEGSISTLTIQRTEQRDSAMYRCASSPQTVRETQYFGPGTRLLVL.

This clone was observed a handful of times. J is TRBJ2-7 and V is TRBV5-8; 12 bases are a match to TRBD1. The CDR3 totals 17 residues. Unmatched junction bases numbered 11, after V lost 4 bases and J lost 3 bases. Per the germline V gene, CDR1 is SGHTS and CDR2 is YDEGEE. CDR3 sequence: CASSSLGQGARGYEQYF. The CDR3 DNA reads TGTGCCAGCAGCAGCCTGGGACAGGGGGCGAGAGGCTACGAGCAGTACTTC.

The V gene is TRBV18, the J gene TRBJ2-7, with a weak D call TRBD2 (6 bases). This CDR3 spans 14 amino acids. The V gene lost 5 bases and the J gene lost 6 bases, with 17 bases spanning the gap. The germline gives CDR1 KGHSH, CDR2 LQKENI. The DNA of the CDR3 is TGTGCCAGCTCAGGAGGCGGGACTGGATTCGAGCAGTACTTC. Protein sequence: CASSGGGTGFEQYF.

CDR3 DNA: TGTGCCAGCAGTTACGGGGGGGTAGTGCAGCCCCAGCATTTT. The encoded protein is CASSYGGVVQPQHF. The chain links TRBV6-5 to TRBJ1-5; D is possibly TRBD1 (5 bases). The V and J ends lost 2 bases and 7 bases respectively, with 12 bases between them. The CDR3 has 14 residues. Germline V gene lookup returns CDR1 MNHEY and CDR2 SVGAGI.

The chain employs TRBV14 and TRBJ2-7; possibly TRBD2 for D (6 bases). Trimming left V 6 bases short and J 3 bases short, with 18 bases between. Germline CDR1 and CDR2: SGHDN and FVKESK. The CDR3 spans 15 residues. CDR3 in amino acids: CASSPGGAANYEQYF. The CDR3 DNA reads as TGTGCCAGCAGTCCCGGAGGGGCAGCGAACTACGAGCAGTACTTC. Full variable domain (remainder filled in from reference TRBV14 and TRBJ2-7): EAGVTQFPSHSVIEKGQTVTLRCDPISGHDNLYWYRRVMGKEIKFLLHFVKESKQDESGMPNNRFLAERTGGTYSTLKVQPAELEDSGVYFCASSPGGAANYEQYFGPGTRLTVT.

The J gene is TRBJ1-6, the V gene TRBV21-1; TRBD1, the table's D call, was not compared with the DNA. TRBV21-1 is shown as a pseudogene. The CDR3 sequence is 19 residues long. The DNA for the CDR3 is TGTGCCAGCAGCGAACGGAGGAGAACAGGGGGCGTTTATAATTCACCCCTCCACTTT. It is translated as CASSERRRTGGVYNSPLHF.

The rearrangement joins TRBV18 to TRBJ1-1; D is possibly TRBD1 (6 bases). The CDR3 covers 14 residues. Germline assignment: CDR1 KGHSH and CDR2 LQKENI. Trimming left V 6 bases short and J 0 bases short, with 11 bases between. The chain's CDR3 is CASSAQGLNTEAFF. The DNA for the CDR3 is TGTGCCAGCTCCGCACAGGGTCTGAACACTGAAGCTTTCTTT. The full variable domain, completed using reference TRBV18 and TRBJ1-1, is NAGVMQNPRHLVRRRGQEARLRCSPMKGHSHVYWYRQLPEEGLKFMVYLQKENIIDESGMPKERFSAEFPKEGPSILRIQQVVRGDSAAYFCASSAQGLNTEAFFGQGTRLTVV.

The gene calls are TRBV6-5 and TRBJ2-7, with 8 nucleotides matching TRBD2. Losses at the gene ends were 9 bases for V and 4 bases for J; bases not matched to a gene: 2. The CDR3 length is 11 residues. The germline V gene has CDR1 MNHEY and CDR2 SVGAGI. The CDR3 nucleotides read TGTGCCAGTAGCGGGGCATACGAGCAGTACTTC. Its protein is CASSGAYEQYF.

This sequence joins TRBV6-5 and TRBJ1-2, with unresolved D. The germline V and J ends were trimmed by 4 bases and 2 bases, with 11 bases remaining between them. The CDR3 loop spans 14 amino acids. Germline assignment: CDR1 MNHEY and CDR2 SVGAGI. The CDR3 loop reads CASSSPLTNYGYTF. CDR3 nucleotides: TGTGCCAGCAGTTCCCCCCTAACCAACTATGGCTACACCTTC.

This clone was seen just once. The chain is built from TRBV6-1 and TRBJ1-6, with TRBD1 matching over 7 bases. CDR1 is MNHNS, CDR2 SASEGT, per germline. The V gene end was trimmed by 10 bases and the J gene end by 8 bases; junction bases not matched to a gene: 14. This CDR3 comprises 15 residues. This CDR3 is CATDRPGQPYSPLHF. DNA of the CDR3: TGTGCCACCGACCGTCCGGGACAGCCGTATTCACCCCTCCACTTT.

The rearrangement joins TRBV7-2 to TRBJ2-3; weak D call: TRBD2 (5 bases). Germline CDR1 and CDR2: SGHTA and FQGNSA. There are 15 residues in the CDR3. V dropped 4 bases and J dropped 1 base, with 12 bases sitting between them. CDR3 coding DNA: TGTGCCAGCAGCTCCGGGGAGAAACGCACAGATACGCAGTATTTT. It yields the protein CASSSGEKRTDTQYF. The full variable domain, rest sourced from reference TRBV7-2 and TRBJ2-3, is GAGVSQSPSNKVTEKGKDVELRCDPISGHTALYWYRQSLGQGLEFLIYFQGNSAPDKSGLPSDRFSAERTGGSVSTLTIQRTQQEDSAVYLCASSSGEKRTDTQYFGPGTRLTVL.

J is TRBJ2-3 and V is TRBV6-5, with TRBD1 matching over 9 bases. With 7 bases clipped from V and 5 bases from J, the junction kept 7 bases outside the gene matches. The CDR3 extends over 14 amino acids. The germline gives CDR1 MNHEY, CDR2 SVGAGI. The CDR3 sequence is CASMNRGPVDTQYF. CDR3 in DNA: TGTGCCAGCATGAACAGGGGGCCAGTAGATACGCAGTATTTT.

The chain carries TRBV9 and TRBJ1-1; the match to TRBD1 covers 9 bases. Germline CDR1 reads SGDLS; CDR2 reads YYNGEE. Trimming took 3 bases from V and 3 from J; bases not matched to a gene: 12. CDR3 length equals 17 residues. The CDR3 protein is CASSEAKRTGADTEAFF. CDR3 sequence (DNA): TGTGCCAGCAGCGAGGCAAAAAGGACAGGGGCGGACACTGAAGCTTTCTTT.

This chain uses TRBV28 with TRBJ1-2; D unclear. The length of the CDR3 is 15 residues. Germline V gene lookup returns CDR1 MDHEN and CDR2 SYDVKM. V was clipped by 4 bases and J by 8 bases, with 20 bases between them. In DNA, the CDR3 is TGTGCCAGCAGTTCCCCTTACAGTGGGCTTTCCGGCTACACCTTC. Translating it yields CASSSPYSGLSGYTF.

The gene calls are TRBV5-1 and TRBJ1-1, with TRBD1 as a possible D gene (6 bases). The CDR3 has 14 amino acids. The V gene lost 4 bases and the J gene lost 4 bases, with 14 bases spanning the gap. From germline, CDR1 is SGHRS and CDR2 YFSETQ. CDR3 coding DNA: TGCGCCAGCAGCGGACACAGGGCAGGCACTGAAGCTTTCTTT. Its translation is CASSGHRAGTEAFF.

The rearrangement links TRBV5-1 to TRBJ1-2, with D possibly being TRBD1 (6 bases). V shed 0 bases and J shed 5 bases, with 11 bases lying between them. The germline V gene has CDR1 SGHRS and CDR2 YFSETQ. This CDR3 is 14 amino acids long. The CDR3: CASSLEAGAYGYTF. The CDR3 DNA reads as TGCGCCAGCAGCTTGGAGGCAGGGGCTTATGGCTACACCTTC.

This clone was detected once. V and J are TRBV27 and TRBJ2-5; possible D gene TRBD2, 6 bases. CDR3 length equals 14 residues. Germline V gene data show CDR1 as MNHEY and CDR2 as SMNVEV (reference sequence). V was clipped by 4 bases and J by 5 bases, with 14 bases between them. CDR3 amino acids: CASSYNSGGETQYF. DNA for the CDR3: TGTGCCAGCAGTTATAATAGTGGAGGGGAGACCCAGTACTTC.

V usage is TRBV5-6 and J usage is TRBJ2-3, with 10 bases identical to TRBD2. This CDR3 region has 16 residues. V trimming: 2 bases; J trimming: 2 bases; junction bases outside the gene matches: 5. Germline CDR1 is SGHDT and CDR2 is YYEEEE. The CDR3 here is CASSLERGGNTDTQYF. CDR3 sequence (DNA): TGTGCCAGCAGCTTAGAGCGGGGGGGAAACACAGATACGCAGTATTTT.

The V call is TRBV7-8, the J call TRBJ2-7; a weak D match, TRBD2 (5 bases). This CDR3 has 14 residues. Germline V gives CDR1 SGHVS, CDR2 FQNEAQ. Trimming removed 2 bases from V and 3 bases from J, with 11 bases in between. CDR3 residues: CASSLLVGGYEQYF. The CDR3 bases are TGTGCCAGCAGCTTATTAGTTGGAGGCTACGAGCAGTACTTC.

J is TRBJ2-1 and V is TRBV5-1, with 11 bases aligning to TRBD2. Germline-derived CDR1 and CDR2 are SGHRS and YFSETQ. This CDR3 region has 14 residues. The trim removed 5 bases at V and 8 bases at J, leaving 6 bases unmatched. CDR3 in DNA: TGCGCCAGCAGGGGTCTAGCGGGGGGTGATGAGCAGTTCTTC. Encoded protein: CASRGLAGGDEQFF.

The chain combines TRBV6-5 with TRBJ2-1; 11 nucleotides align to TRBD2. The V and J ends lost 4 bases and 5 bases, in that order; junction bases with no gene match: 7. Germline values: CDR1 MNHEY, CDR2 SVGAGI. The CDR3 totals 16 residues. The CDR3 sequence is CASSSATSGTDNEQFF. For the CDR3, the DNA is TGTGCCAGCAGTTCCGCGACTAGCGGGACCGACAATGAGCAGTTCTTC.

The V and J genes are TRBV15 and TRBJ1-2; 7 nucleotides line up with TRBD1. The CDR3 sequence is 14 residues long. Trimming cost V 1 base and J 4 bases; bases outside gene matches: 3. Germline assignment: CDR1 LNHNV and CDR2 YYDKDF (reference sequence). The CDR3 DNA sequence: TGTGCCACCAGCAGAGGGACAGGAGTCTATGGCTACACCTTC. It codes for CATSRGTGVYGYTF.

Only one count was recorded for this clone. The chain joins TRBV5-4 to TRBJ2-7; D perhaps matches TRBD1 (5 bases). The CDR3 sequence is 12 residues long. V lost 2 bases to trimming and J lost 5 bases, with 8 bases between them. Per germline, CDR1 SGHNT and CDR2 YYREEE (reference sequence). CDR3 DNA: TGTGCCAGCAGCTTTCAGGGTCACGAGCAGTACTTC. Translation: CASSFQGHEQYF.

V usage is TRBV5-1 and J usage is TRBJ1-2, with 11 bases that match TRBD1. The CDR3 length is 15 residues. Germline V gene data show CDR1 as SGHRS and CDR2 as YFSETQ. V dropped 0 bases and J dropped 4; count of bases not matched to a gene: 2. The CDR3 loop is CASSLAGTGGYGYTF. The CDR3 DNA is TGCGCCAGCAGCTTGGCCGGGACAGGGGGCTATGGCTACACCTTC.